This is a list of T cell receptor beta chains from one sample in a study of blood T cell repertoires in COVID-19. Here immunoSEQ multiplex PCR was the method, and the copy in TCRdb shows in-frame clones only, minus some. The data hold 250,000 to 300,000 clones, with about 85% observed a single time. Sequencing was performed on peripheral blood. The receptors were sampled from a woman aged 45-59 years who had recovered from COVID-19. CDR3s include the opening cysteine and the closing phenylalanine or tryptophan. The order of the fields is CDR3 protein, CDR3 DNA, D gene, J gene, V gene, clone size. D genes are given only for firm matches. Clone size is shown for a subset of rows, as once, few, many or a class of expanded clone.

CASVGVVGEAFF,TGTGCCAGCGTAGGGGTAGTGGGTGAAGCTTTCTTT,NA,TRBJ1-1,TRBV27,NA
CASSLGGRSSTDTQYF,TGTGCCAGCAGCTTAGGGGGCAGGTCTAGCACAGATACGCAGTATTTT,NA,TRBJ2-3,TRBV7-2,NA
CAWSAEGQLNYGYTF,TGTGCCTGGAGTGCAGAAGGACAGCTAAACTATGGCTACACCTTC,NA,TRBJ1-2,TRBV30,NA
CASSLDGHPSSPDTQYF,TGCGCCAGCAGCTTGGATGGCCACCCCAGTTCTCCAGATACGCAGTATTTT,NA,TRBJ2-3,TRBV5-1,NA
CASSFRTERGDGYTF,TGTGCCAGCAGCTTTCGAACAGAGCGGGGGGATGGCTACACCTTC,NA,TRBJ1-2,TRBV7-8,NA
CASSLVGRQETQYF,TGTGCCAGCAGCTTGGTGGGCAGACAAGAGACCCAGTACTTC,NA,TRBJ2-5,TRBV5-6,NA
CASRGTFQETQYF,TGTGCCAGCAGGGGGACATTCCAAGAGACCCAGTACTTC,NA,TRBJ2-5,TRBV27,NA
CASSNGGASEQYF,TGTGCCAGCTCTAATGGGGGGGCGAGCGAGCAGTACTTC,NA,TRBJ2-7,TRBV4-2,NA
CASSIYYTDTQYF,TGTGCCAGCAGCATATATTACACAGATACGCAGTATTTT,NA,TRBJ2-3,TRBV9,NA
CASSLTGGPQGGTQYF,TGTGCCAGCAGCCTCACAGGGGGCCCCCAGGGAGGTACGCAGTATTTT,TRBD1,TRBJ2-3,TRBV11-1,NA
CASRRPGDNTEAFF,TGCGCCAGCAGAAGGCCGGGGGATAACACTGAAGCTTTCTTT,NA,TRBJ1-1,TRBV10-2,NA
CASSLEGTDNEQFF,TGCGCCAGCAGCTTGGAGGGGACAGACAATGAGCAGTTCTTC,TRBD1,TRBJ2-1,TRBV5-1,NA
CASSVVGLETDTQYF,TGTGCCAGCAGCGTAGTGGGACTAGAAACAGATACGCAGTATTTT,TRBD2,TRBJ2-3,TRBV9,once